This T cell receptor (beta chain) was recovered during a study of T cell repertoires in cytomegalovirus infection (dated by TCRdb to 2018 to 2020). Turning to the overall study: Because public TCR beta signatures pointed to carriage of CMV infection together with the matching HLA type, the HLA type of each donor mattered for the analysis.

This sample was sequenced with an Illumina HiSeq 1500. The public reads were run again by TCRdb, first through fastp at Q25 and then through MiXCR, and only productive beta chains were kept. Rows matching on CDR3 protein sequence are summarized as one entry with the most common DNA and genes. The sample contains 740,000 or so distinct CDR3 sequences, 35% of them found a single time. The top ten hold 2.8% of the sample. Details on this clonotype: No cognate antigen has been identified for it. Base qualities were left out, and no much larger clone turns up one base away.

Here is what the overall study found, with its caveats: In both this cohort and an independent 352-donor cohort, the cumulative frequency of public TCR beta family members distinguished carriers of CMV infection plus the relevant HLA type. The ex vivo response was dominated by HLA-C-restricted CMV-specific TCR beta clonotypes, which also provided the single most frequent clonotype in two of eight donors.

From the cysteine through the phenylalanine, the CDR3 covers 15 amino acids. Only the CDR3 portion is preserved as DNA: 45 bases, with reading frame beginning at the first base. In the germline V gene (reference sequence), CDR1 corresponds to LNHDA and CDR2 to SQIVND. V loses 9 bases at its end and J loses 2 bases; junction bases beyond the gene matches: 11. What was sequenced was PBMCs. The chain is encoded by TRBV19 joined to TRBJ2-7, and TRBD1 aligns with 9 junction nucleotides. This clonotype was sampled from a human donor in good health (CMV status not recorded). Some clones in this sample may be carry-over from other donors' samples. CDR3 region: CASSLEGQGTYEQYF. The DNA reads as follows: TGTGCCAGCTCCCTTGAGGGACAGGGCACCTACGAGCAGTACTTC.